This T cell receptor (beta chain) stems from a study of OX40 agonist ivuxolimab in advanced cancers. Across the whole study: An agonistic anti-OX40 (CD134) antibody, ivuxolimab, was used to treat the patients. Partial responses, seen in three patients, involved one hepatocellular carcinoma and two cutaneous melanomas. Patients received intravenous ivuxolimab every 2 weeks at 0.01 to 10 mg/kg.

Only one count was recorded for this clone. Measured with immunoSEQ multiplex PCR; TCRdb has only the in-frame clones, and not every one. Of roughly 86,000 clones in the sample, 85% to 95% were seen once. Sample: CD4+ or CD8+ T cells sorted from blood, taken in a trial of the OX40 agonist ivuxolimab. The TCR sequence derives from an adult with an advanced solid tumor such as melanoma, head and neck, liver or kidney cancer.

The CDR3 coding sequence is TGTGCCAGCAGCTTACGGCTACCGTCCTACGAGCAGTACTTC. Its protein product is CASSLRLPSYEQYF. The chain couples TRBV7-2 to TRBJ2-7, with D hard to call. Germline V gene sequence: CDR1 SGHTA, CDR2 FQGNSA. V lost 2 bases, J lost 1 base, and 9 bases lay in between. CDR3 size: 14 residues.